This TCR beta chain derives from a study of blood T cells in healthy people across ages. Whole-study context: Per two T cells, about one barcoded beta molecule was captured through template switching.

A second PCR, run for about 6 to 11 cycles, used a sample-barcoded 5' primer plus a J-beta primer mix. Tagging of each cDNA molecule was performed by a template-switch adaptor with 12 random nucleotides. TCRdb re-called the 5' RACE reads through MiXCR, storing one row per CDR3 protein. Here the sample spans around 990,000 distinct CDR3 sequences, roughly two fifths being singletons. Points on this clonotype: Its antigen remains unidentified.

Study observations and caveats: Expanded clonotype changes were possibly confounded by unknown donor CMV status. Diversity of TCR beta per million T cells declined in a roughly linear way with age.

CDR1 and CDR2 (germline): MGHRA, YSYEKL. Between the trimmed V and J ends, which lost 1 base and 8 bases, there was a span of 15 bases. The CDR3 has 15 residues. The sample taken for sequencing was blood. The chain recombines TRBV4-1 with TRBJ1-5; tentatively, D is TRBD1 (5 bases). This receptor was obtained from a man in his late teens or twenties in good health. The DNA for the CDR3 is TGCGCCAGCAGCCAAGTGGGGAGGGGACTGGAGCCCCAGCATTTT. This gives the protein CASSQVGRGLEPQHF.